This TCR beta chain stems from a study of CD8 T cells in Susac syndrome (dated by TCRdb to the late 2010s). Looking at the study overall: Among the Susac syndrome patients who were sequenced, clinically active disease was present in more than five and clinical remission was observed in fewer than 10. At the time of blood withdrawal, Susac syndrome patients were either therapy-naive, taking corticosteroids (with some also receiving IVIg), or on IVIg alone. Repertoire sequencing was used to test whether CD8+ T cell activation and differentiation in Susac syndrome was antigen driven. The study compared CD8+ T cell repertoire clonality among 12 healthy donors, approximately 14 Susac syndrome patients and around 16 multiple sclerosis patients.

From a lookup of the germline V gene, CDR1 and CDR2 are SQVTM and ANQGSEA. Spanning cysteine to phenylalanine, the CDR3 consists of 10 amino acids. The retained sequence is limited to the CDR3, 30 bases, with the frame set at the first base. Trimming costs V 3 bases and J 10 bases, and their ends lie 7 bases apart. Overall study outcomes, separate from this receptor: Some 15 Susac-specific public clones were identified in the total CD8+ repertoire, and roughly five Susac-specific public clones were identified in the CD8+ TEMRA repertoire. Susac syndrome CD8+ repertoires showed clonal expansion, highest in CD8+ TEMRA cells and greater in clinically active than remitting patients. The TCR sequencing and HLA analysis was acknowledged to have included a relatively small number of individuals.

Peripheral blood CD8+ and CD4+ T cells from healthy donors, Susac syndrome patients and multiple sclerosis patients were profiled using high-throughput TCR beta sequencing. Susac syndrome patients met recently defined diagnostic criteria for definite or probable disease. CD8+ TEMRA cells were enriched by FACS, while bulk CD8+ and CD4+ T cells were purified by magnetic negative isolation. Blood was drawn into EDTA tubes, processed within 24 hours, and PBMCs were isolated by density gradient centrifugation. PBMCs intended for TCR sequencing were cryopreserved in liquid nitrogen and thawed later in a water bath at 37 degrees C. Purity of sorted or isolated CD4+, CD8+ and CD8+ TEMRA cells was at least 90%. RNA was extracted using the RNeasy kit, and roughly 0.5 to 1 microgram was reverse transcribed with random hexamers. The immunoSEQ multiplex PCR assay, which covers 54 Vbeta and 13 Jbeta segments, was used to amplify TCR beta CDR3 regions. To correct PCR amplification bias, a synthetic template baseline was used for both primer optimization and computational correction. The paper's data handling went like this. Reads were annotated to V, D and J genes according to IMGT and were analyzed with immunoSEQ Analyzer, with only productive sequences retained. Clonality was computed as one minus Shannon entropy normalized by log2 of the number of productive unique sequences. For each patient and control, public and private clones were evaluated within the 100 most prevalent clones. Susac-specific clones were defined as absent from healthy and MS cohorts, over a thousand published viral clones and other ImmuneACCESS disease sequences. TCRdb reran the public reads through fastp at Q25 and MiXCR, keeping productive beta chains. Every entry covers one CDR3 protein and lists the most common genes and DNA from its rows. In this record, the V and J calls reflect TCRdb's handling and not the investigators' own analysis. Here the sample has approximately 190,000 distinct CDR3 sequences; approximately 95% occur a single time. The top ten clonotypes cover about 0.15% of the sample.

Details on this clonotype: This receptor's antigen is unknown. The record has no base qualities; no much larger clone is one base away.

The V and J segments used are TRBV29-1 and TRBJ2-1, with the D segment identity uncertain. The sequenced sample was CD8+ T cells from PBMCs. The TCR sequence derives from a human donor with Susac syndrome. The DNA is TGCAGCGTTGATGGCTTGGAGCAGTTCTTC. This sequence encodes CSVDGLEQFF.